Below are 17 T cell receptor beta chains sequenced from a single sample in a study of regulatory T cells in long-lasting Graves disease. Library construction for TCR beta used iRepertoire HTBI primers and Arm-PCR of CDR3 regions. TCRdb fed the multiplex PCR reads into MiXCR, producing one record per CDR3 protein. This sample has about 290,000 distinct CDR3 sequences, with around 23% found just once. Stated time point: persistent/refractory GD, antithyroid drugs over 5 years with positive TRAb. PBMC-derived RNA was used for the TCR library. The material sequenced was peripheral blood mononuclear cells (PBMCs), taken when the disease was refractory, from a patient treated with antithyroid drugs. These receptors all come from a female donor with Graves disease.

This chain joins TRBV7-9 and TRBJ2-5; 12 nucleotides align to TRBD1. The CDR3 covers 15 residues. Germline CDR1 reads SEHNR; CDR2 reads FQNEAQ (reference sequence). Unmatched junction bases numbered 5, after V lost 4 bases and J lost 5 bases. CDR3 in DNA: TGTGCCAGCAGCTCCGGGACAGGGGGCAGGGAGACCCAGTACTTC. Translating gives CASSSGTGGRETQYF.

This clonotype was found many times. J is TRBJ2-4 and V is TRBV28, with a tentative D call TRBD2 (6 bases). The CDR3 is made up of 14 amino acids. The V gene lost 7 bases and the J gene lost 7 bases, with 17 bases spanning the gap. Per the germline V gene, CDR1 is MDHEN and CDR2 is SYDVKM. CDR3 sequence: CASTGLVGRNIQYF. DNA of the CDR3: TGTGCCAGCACAGGCCTGGTAGGGAGGAACATTCAGTACTTC.

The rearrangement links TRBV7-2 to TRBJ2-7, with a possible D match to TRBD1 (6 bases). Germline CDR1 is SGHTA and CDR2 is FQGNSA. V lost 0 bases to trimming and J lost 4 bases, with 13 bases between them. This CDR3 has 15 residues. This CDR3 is CASSLAEQGQYEQYF. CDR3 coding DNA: TGTGCCAGCAGCTTAGCGGAGCAGGGGCAGTACGAGCAGTACTTC. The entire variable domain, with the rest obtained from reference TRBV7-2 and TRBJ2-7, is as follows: GAGVSQSPSNKVTEKGKDVELRCDPISGHTALYWYRQSLGQGLEFLIYFQGNSAPDKSGLPSDRFSAERTGGSVSTLTIQRTQQEDSAVYLCASSLAEQGQYEQYFGPGTRLTVT.

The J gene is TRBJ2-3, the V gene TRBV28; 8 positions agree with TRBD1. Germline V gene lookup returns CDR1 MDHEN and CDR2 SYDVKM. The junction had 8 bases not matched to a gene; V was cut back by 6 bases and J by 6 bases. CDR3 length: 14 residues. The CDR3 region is CASSWQGAPDTQYF. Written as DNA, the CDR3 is TGTGCCAGCAGCTGGCAGGGGGCGCCTGATACGCAGTATTTT.

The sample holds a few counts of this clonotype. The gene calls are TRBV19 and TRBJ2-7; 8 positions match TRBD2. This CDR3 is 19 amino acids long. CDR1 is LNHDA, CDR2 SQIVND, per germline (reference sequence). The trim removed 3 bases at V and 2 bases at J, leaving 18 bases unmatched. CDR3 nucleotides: TGTGCCAGTAGTATCGGCGCGGCGAAGACGACTAGCGAAACCTACGAGCAGTACTTC. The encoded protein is CASSIGAAKTTSETYEQYF.

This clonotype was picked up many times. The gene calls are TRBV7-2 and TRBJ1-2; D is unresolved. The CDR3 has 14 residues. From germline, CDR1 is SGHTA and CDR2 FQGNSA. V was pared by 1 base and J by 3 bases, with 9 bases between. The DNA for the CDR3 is TGTGCCAGCAGCTTAGGTCGGCCAGACTATGGCTACACCTTC. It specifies CASSLGRPDYGYTF. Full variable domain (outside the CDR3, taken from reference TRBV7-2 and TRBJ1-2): GAGVSQSPSNKVTEKGKDVELRCDPISGHTALYWYRQSLGQGLEFLIYFQGNSAPDKSGLPSDRFSAERTGGSVSTLTIQRTQQEDSAVYLCASSLGRPDYGYTFGSGTRLTVV.

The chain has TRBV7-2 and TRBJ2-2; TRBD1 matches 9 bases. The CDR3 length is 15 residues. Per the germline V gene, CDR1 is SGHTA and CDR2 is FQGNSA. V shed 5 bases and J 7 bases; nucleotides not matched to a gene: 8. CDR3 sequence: CASSPWTGEIGELFF. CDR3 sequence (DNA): TGTGCCAGCAGCCCCTGGACAGGGGAAATCGGGGAGCTGTTTTTT. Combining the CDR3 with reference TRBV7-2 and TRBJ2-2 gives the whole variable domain GAGVSQSPSNKVTEKGKDVELRCDPISGHTALYWYRQSLGQGLEFLIYFQGNSAPDKSGLPSDRFSAERTGGSVSTLTIQRTQQEDSAVYLCASSPWTGEIGELFFGEGSRLTVL.

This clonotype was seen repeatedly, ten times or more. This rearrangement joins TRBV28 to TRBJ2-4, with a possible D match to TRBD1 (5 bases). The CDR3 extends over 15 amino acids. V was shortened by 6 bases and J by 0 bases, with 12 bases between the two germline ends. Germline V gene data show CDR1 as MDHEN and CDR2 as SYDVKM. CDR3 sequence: CASRATVLAKNIQYF. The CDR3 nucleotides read TGTGCCAGCAGGGCGACAGTCCTAGCCAAAAACATTCAGTACTTC.

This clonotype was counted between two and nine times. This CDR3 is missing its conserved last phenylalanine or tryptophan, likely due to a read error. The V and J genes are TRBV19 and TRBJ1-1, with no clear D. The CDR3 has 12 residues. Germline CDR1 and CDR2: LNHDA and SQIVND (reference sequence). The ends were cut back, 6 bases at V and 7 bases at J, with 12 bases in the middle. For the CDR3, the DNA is TGTGCCAGTAGGGACCCCGGGCTTGAAGCTTTCCTT. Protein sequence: CASRDPGLEAFL.

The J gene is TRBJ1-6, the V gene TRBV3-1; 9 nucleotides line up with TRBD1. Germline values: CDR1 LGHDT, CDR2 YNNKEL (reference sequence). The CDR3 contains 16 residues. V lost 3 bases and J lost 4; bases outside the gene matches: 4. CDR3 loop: CASSQSDRGYNSPLHF. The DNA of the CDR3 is TGTGCCAGCAGCCAGTCGGACAGGGGTTATAATTCACCCCTCCACTTT.

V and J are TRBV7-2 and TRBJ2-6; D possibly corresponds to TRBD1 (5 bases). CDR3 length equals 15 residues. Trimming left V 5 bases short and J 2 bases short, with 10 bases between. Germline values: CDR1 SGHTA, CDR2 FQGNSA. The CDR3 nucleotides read TGTGCCAGCAGCCTCACAGGAACTGGGGCCAACGTCCTGACTTTC. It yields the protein CASSLTGTGANVLTF. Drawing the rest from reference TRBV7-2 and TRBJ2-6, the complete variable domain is GAGVSQSPSNKVTEKGKDVELRCDPISGHTALYWYRQSLGQGLEFLIYFQGNSAPDKSGLPSDRFSAERTGGSVSTLTIQRTQQEDSAVYLCASSLTGTGANVLTFGAGSRLTVL.

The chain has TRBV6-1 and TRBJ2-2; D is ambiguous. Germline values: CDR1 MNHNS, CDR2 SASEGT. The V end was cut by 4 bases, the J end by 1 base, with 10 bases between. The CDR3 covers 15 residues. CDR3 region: CASSVLDMNTGELFF. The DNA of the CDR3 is TGTGCCAGCAGTGTCCTAGACATGAACACCGGGGAGCTGTTTTTT.

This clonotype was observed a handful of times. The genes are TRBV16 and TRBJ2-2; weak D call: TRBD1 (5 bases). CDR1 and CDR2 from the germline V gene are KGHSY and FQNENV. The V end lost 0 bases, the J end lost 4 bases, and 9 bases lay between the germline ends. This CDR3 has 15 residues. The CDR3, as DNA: TGTGCCAGCAGCCAATCGGTAGGGGCCACCGGGGAGCTGTTTTTT. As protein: CASSQSVGATGELFF.

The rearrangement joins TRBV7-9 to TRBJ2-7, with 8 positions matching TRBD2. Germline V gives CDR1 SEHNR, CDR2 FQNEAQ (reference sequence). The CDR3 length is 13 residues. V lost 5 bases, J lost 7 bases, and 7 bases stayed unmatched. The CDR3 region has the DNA TGTGCCAGCAGCCCCCGCGGGGGGATGGAGCAGTACTTC. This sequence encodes CASSPRGGMEQYF.

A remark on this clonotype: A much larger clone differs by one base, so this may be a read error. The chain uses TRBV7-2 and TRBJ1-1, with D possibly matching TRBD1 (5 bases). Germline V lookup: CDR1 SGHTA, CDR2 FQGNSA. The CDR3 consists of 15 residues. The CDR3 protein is CAGSLAERGVTEAFF. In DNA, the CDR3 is TGTGCCGGCAGCTTAGCAGAGCGAGGGGTAACTGAAGCTTTCTTT.

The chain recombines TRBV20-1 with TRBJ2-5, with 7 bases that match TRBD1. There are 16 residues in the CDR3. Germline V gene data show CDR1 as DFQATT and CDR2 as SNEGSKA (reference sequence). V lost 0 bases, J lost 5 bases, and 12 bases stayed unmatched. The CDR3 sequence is CSARDPTRRGPETQYF. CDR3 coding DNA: TGCAGTGCTAGAGATCCAACTAGAAGGGGGCCTGAGACCCAGTACTTC.

The CDR3 DNA follows: TGTGCCAGCTCACCAGTCGAGACAGGCCCCTACGAGCAGTACTTC. It encodes CASSPVETGPYEQYF. The J gene is TRBJ2-7, the V gene TRBV18, with D possibly being TRBD1 (6 bases). The CDR3 has 15 residues. The ends were cut back, 2 bases at V and 2 bases at J, with 13 bases in the middle. Germline CDR1 reads KGHSH; CDR2 reads LQKENI.